The 14 T cell receptor beta chains below were found in one sample sequenced in a study of cytotoxic CD8 clonotypes in ibrutinib-treated CLL. Only in-frame clones appear in the TCRdb table, and some are missing; sequencing was by immunoSEQ multiplex PCR. Of around 310,000 clones in the sample, approximately 80% were seen once. Sequencing used PBMCs, obtained before ibrutinib treatment. The receptors come from a human donor with chronic lymphocytic leukemia.

This rearrangement joins TRBV19 to TRBJ2-6; a weak D match, TRBD1 (5 bases). The V and J ends lost 4 bases and 0 bases respectively, with 22 bases between them. The germline V gene encodes CDR1 LNHDA and CDR2 SQIVND (reference sequence). There are 20 residues in the CDR3. In DNA form, the CDR3 reads TGTGCCAGTAGTAGTGATCGGCGGACACCCACGGGCTCTGGGGCCAACGTCCTGACTTTC. This translates into CASSSDRRTPTGSGANVLTF.

The chain recombines TRBV9 with TRBJ2-1; unclear D gene. Germline V lookup: CDR1 SGDLS, CDR2 YYNGEE. V was cut by 5 bases and J by 0 bases, with 18 bases left in between. The CDR3 runs to 17 residues. The CDR3 here is CASSETGPLVSYNEQFF. In nucleotides, the CDR3 is TGTGCCAGCAGTGAAACCGGACCGCTAGTCTCCTACAATGAGCAGTTCTTC.

The CDR3 region is CASSSRDRVSETQYF. CDR3 sequence (DNA): TGTGCCAGCTCATCCCGGGACAGGGTTTCGGAGACCCAGTACTTC. V gene TRBV18 combines with J gene TRBJ2-5, with 9 bases that match TRBD1. The CDR3 contains 15 residues. The J segment lost 5 bases and the V segment lost 5 bases, leaving 9 bases of the junction unmatched. Germline V gene data show CDR1 as KGHSH and CDR2 as LQKENI.

CDR3 amino acids: CASSLRTSGRYRQYF. DNA for the CDR3: TGTGCCAGCAGTCTCCGGACTAGCGGGAGATATCGGCAGTACTTC. The chain carries TRBV27 and TRBJ2-7; 13 bases map to TRBD2. V dropped 5 bases and J dropped 9; count of bases not matched to a gene: 10. This CDR3 has 15 residues. Germline V lookup: CDR1 MNHEY, CDR2 SMNVEV (reference sequence).

The chain has TRBV5-1 and TRBJ1-5, with TRBD1 as a possible D gene (5 bases). V was shortened by 0 bases and J by 7 bases, with 14 bases between the two germline ends. This CDR3 has 15 amino acids. The germline V gene encodes CDR1 SGHRS and CDR2 YFSETQ. DNA for the CDR3: TGCGCCAGCAGCTTGGGGGCGGGGGAAGGGCAGCCCCAGCATTTT. Protein: CASSLGAGEGQPQHF.

The chain links TRBV19 to TRBJ2-5; a weak D match, TRBD2 (5 bases). The length of the CDR3 is 15 residues. Germline lookup yields CDR1 LNHDA and CDR2 SQIVND (reference sequence). V lost 6 bases, J lost 5 bases, and 19 bases lay in between. This CDR3 reads CASRALLGDRETQYF. The CDR3 coding sequence is TGTGCCAGTAGGGCTCTTCTCGGGGATAGGGAGACCCAGTACTTC. The variable domain in full, with the rest retrieved from reference TRBV19 and TRBJ2-5, is DGGITQSPKYLFRKEGQNVTLSCEQNLNHDAMYWYRQDPGQGLRLIYYSQIVNDFQKGDIAEGYSVSREKKESFPLTVTSAQKNPTAFYLCASRALLGDRETQYFGPGTRLLVL.

V and J are TRBV4-1 and TRBJ1-5; D gene uncertain. Germline values: CDR1 MGHRA, CDR2 YSYEKL. This CDR3 region has 15 residues. V lost 4 bases, J lost 4 bases, and 14 bases lay in between. The CDR3, as DNA: TGCGCCAGCAGCCTCGACCCTCGAGGAAATCAGCCCCAGCATTTT. As protein: CASSLDPRGNQPQHF.

This clone was picked up a small number of times. The rearrangement uses TRBV10-3 and TRBJ2-2, with 11 bases aligning to TRBD2. The CDR3 length is 18 residues. The germline V gene encodes CDR1 ENHRY and CDR2 SYGVKD. V lost 2 bases and J lost 4; bases outside the gene matches: 9. The CDR3 coding sequence is TGTGCCATCAGTGAGACTAGCGGGAGTCCCGGGGGCACCGGGGAGCTGTTTTTT. This gives the protein CAISETSGSPGGTGELFF.

This chain uses TRBV29-1 with TRBJ2-2, with a weak D call TRBD2 (6 bases). The CDR3 spans 13 residues. Germline CDR1 is SQVTM and CDR2 is ANQGSEA. Trimming cost V 7 bases and J 4 bases, with 13 bases left between them. CDR3 amino acids: CSGRARLTGELFF. The CDR3 DNA sequence: TGCAGCGGGAGGGCGCGGCTCACCGGGGAGCTGTTTTTT.

The chain links TRBV30 to TRBJ2-3, with TRBD2 as a possible D gene (6 bases). In germline, CDR1 is GTSNPN, CDR2 SVGIG (reference sequence). CDR3 size: 16 residues. Trimming removed 2 bases at V and 0 bases at J, with 15 bases between. CDR3 residues: CAWSFGGTGSTDTQYF. For the CDR3, the DNA is TGTGCCTGGAGTTTTGGGGGGACGGGAAGCACAGATACGCAGTATTTT.

The chain carries TRBV7-9 and TRBJ2-7; the match to TRBD1 covers 9 bases. Germline loops: CDR1 SEHNR, CDR2 FQNEAQ (reference sequence). The CDR3 runs to 13 residues. V shed 4 bases and J 4 bases; nucleotides not matched to a gene: 2. The CDR3 region has the DNA TGTGCCAGCAGCTGGACAGGGGTGTACGAGCAGTACTTC. Protein product: CASSWTGVYEQYF. Together with reference TRBV7-9 and TRBJ2-7, the CDR3 gives the full variable domain: DTGVSQNPRHKITKRGQNVTFRCDPISEHNRLYWYRQTLGQGPEFLTYFQNEAQLEKSRLLSDRFSAERPKGSFSTLEIQRTEQGDSAMYLCASSWTGVYEQYFGPGTRLTVT.

The V call is TRBV28, the J call TRBJ2-6, with D tentatively TRBD2 (5 bases). This CDR3 has 17 residues. V was shortened by 4 bases and J by 2 bases, with 15 bases between the two germline ends. Germline-derived CDR1 and CDR2 are MDHEN and SYDVKM. CDR3 coding DNA: TGTGCCAGCAGTTCACCGGGCGGGTCTACTGGGGCCAACGTCCTGACTTTC. It specifies CASSSPGGSTGANVLTF.

The chain has TRBV4-3 and TRBJ1-1; D might be TRBD1 (6 bases). V was pared by 0 bases and J by 4 bases, with 12 bases between. The CDR3 spans 15 residues. Germline CDR1 reads LGHNA; CDR2 reads YSLEER. DNA for the CDR3: TGCGCCAGCAGCCAAGACCGCAGGGGAATCACTGAAGCTTTCTTT. It translates to CASSQDRRGITEAFF.

The chain couples TRBV29-1 to TRBJ2-4; TRBD1 is a possible D gene (5 bases). The CDR3 is 12 amino acids. With 6 bases removed from V and 5 bases from J, the gap between germline ends came to 11 bases. Germline CDR1 is SQVTM and CDR2 is ANQGSEA. CDR3 region: CSVDKEENIQYF. The DNA of the CDR3 is TGCAGCGTGGACAAAGAAGAAAACATTCAGTACTTC.